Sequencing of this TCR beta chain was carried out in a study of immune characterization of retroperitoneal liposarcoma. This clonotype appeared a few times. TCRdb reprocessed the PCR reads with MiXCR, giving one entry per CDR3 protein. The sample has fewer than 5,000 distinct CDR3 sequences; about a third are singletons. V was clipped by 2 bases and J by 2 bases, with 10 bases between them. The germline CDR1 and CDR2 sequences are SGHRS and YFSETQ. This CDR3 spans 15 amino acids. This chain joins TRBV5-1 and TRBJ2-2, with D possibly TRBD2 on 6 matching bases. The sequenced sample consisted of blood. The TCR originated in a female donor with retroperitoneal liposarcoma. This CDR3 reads CASSLGGLNTGELFF. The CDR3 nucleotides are TGCGCCAGCAGCTTAGGCGGACTAAACACCGGGGAGCTGTTTTTT.